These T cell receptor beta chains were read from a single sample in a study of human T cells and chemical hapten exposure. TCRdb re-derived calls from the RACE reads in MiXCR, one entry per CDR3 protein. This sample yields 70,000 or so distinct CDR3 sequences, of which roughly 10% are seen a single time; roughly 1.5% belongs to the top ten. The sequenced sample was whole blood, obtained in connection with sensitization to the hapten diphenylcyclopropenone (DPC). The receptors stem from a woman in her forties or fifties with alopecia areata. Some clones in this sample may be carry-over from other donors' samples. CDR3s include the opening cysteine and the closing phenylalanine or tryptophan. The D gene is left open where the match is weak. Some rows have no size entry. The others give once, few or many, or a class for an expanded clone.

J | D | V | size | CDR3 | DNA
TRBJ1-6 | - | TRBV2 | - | CASKREGNSPLHF | TGTGCCAGCAAGAGGGAGGGTAATTCACCCCTCCACTTT
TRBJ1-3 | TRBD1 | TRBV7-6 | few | CASSLVGQASGNTIYF | TGTGCCAGCAGCTTAGTAGGACAGGCCTCTGGAAACACCATATATTTT
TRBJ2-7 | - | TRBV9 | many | CASSARDFGYEQYF | TGTGCCAGCAGCGCCCGGGACTTCGGTTACGAGCAGTACTTC
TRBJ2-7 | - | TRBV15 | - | CATSRDSAARSYEQYF | TGTGCCACCAGCAGAGATTCGGCAGCCCGCTCCTACGAGCAGTACTTC
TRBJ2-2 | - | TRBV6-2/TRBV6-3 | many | CASGHLWAGELFF | TGTGCCAGCGGTCATCTTTGGGCCGGGGAGCTGTTTTTT
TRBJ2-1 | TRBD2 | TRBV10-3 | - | CAISGGLADNEQFF | TGTGCCATCAGTGGGGGACTAGCTGACAATGAGCAGTTCTTC
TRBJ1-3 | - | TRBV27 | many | CASRSLSSGNTIYF | TGTGCCAGCAGGAGTCTGAGCTCTGGAAACACCATATATTTT
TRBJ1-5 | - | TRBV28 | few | CASSSQEGGIEPQHF | TGTGCCAGCAGTTCTCAAGAGGGGGGAATTGAGCCCCAGCATTTT
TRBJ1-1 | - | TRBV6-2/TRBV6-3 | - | CASTDNTEAFF | TGTGCCAGCACTGACAACACTGAAGCTTTCTTT
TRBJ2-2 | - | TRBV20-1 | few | CSARDQGYTGELFF | TGCAGTGCTAGAGATCAGGGGTACACCGGGGAGCTGTTTTTT
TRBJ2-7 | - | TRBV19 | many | CASSIPGEHYEQYF | TGTGCCAGTAGTATACCGGGAGAACACTACGAGCAGTACTTC
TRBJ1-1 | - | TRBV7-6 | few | CASSSGFTEAFF | TGTGCCAGCAGCTCAGGGTTCACTGAAGCTTTCTTT
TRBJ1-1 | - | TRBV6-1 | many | CASSEGANTEAFF | TGTGCCAGCAGTGAAGGGGCGAACACTGAAGCTTTCTTT
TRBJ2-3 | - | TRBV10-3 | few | CAIGVDRPTDTQYF | TGTGCCATCGGGGTCGACAGACCCACAGATACGCAGTATTTT
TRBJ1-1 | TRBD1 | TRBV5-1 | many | CASSSITGVVTEAFF | TGCGCCAGCAGCTCGATTACAGGGGTGGTCACTGAAGCTTTCTTT
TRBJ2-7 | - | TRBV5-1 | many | CASSLWTDYEQYF | TGCGCCAGCAGCCTGTGGACAGACTACGAGCAGTACTTC
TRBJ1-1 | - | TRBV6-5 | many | CASSSPPAEAFF | TGTGCCAGCAGTTCCCCTCCCGCTGAAGCTTTCTTT
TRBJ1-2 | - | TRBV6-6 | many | CASRLHTDNYGYTF | TGTGCCAGCAGACTTCACACAGATAACTATGGCTACACCTTC
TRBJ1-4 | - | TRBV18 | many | CASSPRPLERGVREKLFF | TGTGCCAGCTCACCAAGGCCCTTAGAGCGGGGTGTACGAGAAAAACTGTTTTTT
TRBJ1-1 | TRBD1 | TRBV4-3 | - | CASSQDPGQGIPNTEAFF | TGCGCCAGCAGCCAAGATCCGGGACAGGGTATCCCGAACACTGAAGCTTTCTTT
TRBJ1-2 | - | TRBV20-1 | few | CSGHRGFGYTF | TGCAGCGGTCACCGGGGGTTTGGCTACACCTTC
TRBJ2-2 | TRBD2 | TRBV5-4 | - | CASSFPSGRDVGELFF | TGTGCCAGCAGCTTTCCTAGCGGGAGGGACGTCGGGGAGCTGTTTTTT
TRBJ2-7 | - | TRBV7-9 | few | CASSLGQDYYEQYF | TGTGCCAGCAGCTTAGGACAGGATTACTACGAGCAGTACTTC
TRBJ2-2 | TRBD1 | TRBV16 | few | CASSRQGGTGELFF | TGTGCCAGCAGTCGACAGGGCGGCACCGGGGAGCTGTTTTTT
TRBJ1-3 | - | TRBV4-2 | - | CASSDSSGNTIYF | TGTGCCAGCAGTGACTCCTCTGGAAACACCATATATTTT
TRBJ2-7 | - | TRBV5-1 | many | CASSSYSYEQYF | TGCGCCAGCAGCTCCTACTCCTACGAGCAGTACTTC
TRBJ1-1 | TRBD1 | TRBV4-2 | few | CASSHDPGQGMNTEAFF | TGTGCCAGCAGCCACGATCCGGGACAGGGGATGAACACTGAAGCTTTCTTT
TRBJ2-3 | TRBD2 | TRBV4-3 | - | CASSPELAGGRGTQYF | TGCGCCAGCAGCCCCGAACTAGCGGGGGGGCGCGGTACGCAGTATTTT
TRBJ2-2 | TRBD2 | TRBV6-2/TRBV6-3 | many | CASSYSPGRLADTGELFF | TGTGCCAGCAGTTACTCCCCCGGGAGACTAGCGGACACCGGGGAGCTGTTTTTT